This entry lists 2 T cell receptor beta chains sequenced from one sample in a study of OX40 agonist ivuxolimab in advanced cancers. Libraries were prepared by immunoSEQ multiplex PCR; TCRdb keeps only in-frame clonotypes and omits some of them. This table holds about 45,000 clones, roughly 90% found once. The material sequenced was CD4+ or CD8+ T cells sorted from blood, taken in a trial of the OX40 agonist ivuxolimab. The source of these receptors is an adult with an advanced solid tumor such as melanoma, head and neck, liver or kidney cancer.

The J gene is TRBJ2-7, the V gene TRBV7-3; 7 bases match TRBD2. Germline loops: CDR1 SGHTA, CDR2 FQGTGA. J lost 4 bases, V lost 3 bases, and 6 bases had no gene match. CDR3 length: 14 amino acids. CDR3 amino acids: CASSFGGGRYEQYF. Written as DNA, the CDR3 is TGTGCCAGCAGCTTCGGGGGAGGGAGGTACGAGCAGTACTTC.

This sequence joins TRBV9 and TRBJ2-1, with D unclear. CDR3 length: 14 amino acids. V dropped 1 base and J dropped 9 bases, with 14 bases sitting between them. Germline V lookup: CDR1 SGDLS, CDR2 YYNGEE. CDR3 sequence (DNA): TGTGCCAGCAGCGTACAGCTAGGCGTCGGTGAGCAGTTCTTC. Translating gives CASSVQLGVGEQFF.